These 20 T cell receptor beta chains were sequenced from one sample in a study of cytomegalovirus exposure and HLA in healthy donors. The PCR used 60 Vbeta and 13 Jbeta primers. Measured with immunoSEQ multiplex PCR; TCRdb has only the in-frame clones, and not every one. This sample has around 110,000 clones, with about four fifths found just once. The sample taken for sequencing was PBMCs. The receptors were sampled from a man younger than 45 in good health and CMV-seropositive.

This chain joins TRBV7-9 and TRBJ1-2; 9 bases agree with TRBD1. CDR3 length: 15 residues. V dropped 1 base and J dropped 5; count of bases not matched to a gene: 5. Per germline, CDR1 SEHNR and CDR2 FQNEAQ (reference sequence). The CDR3 sequence is CASSLGQGGGYGYTF. The DNA of the CDR3 is TGTGCCAGCAGCTTAGGACAGGGGGGGGGTTATGGCTACACCTTC.

This clone has only one observation. The rearrangement joins TRBV6-5 to TRBJ2-7, with 9 bases lining up with TRBD2. The germline V gene encodes CDR1 MNHEY and CDR2 SVGAGI. J lost 5 bases, V lost 0 bases, and 8 bases had no gene match. This CDR3 has 16 amino acids. The CDR3 nucleotides read TGTGCCAGCAGTTACTCGGCTGCTAGCGGGACCCACGAGCAGTACTTC. Its protein is CASSYSAASGTHEQYF.

The V gene is TRBV11-3, the J gene TRBJ1-1; D possibly corresponds to TRBD1 (5 bases). Trimming removed 3 bases at V and 10 bases at J, with 15 bases between. Per the germline V gene, CDR1 is SGHNT and CDR2 is YENEEA. The CDR3 spans 13 residues. CDR3 nucleotide sequence: TGTGCCAGCAGCTTTTCGGGGGGGATGGTAGCTTTCTTT. Its translation is CASSFSGGMVAFF.

This CDR3 is CASSQYRDRASYEQYF. The DNA of the CDR3 is TGTGCCAGCAGCCAATACCGGGACAGGGCTTCCTACGAGCAGTACTTC. This rearrangement joins TRBV11-3 to TRBJ2-5; TRBD1 agrees at 9 bases. The assigned J gene may be wrong: the sequence end matches TRBJ2-7 better. This CDR3 spans 16 amino acids. Germline-derived CDR1 and CDR2 are SGHNT and YENEEA.

Written as DNA, the CDR3 is TGTGCCAGCAGTGGACGCGGGGGAAGCAATCAGCCCCAGCATTTT. As protein: CASSGRGGSNQPQHF. V gene TRBV2 combines with J gene TRBJ1-5, with D perhaps matching TRBD1 (5 bases). With 4 bases removed from V and 1 base from J, the gap between germline ends came to 11 bases. Germline V gene data show CDR1 as SNHLY and CDR2 as FYNNEI. The CDR3 runs to 15 residues.

Points on this clone: Its ends do not fully match the called genes, so a read error is possible. V usage is TRBV7-9 and J usage is TRBJ2-7; the D is unclear. The CDR3 extends over 12 amino acids. From germline, CDR1 is SEHNR and CDR2 FQNEAQ (reference sequence). In nucleotides, the CDR3 is TGTTCCAGCAGCTCCCCCGGCTACGAGCAGTACTTC. It is translated as CSSSSPGYEQYF.

The chain couples TRBV4-3 to TRBJ2-6; D not resolved. The V end lost 4 bases, the J end lost 1 base, and 5 bases lay between the germline ends. In germline, CDR1 is LGHNA, CDR2 YSLEER. The CDR3 contains 14 residues. This chain's CDR3 is CASSPVSGANVLTF. In DNA, the CDR3 is TGCGCCAGCAGCCCGGTTTCTGGGGCCAACGTCCTGACTTTC.

The chain employs TRBV7-2 and TRBJ2-7, with D hard to call. V was shortened by 3 bases and J by 6 bases, with 9 bases between the two germline ends. This CDR3 spans 12 amino acids. Germline CDR1 is SGHTA and CDR2 is FQGNSA. CDR3 sequence reads: CASSFTRREQYF. CDR3 DNA sequence: TGTGCCAGCAGCTTCACACGTCGCGAGCAGTACTTC.

The gene calls are TRBV4-2 and TRBJ2-3; 8 bases agree with TRBD2. Trimming removed 0 bases from V and 2 bases from J; junction bases left unmatched: 4. The CDR3 loop spans 16 amino acids. Germline CDR1 and CDR2: LGHNA and YNFKEQ. CDR3 bases: TGTGCCAGCAGCCAAGAGCCGGGGGGGATCACAGATACGCAGTATTTT. This sequence encodes CASSQEPGGITDTQYF.

In DNA form, the CDR3 reads TGTGCCAGCGGGTGGGAGTCGACCCAGTACTTC. Its translation is CASGWESTQYF. V gene TRBV6-5 combines with J gene TRBJ2-5; TRBD2 is a possible D gene (5 bases). The CDR3 totals 11 residues. CDR1 MNHEY and CDR2 SVGAGI come from the germline V gene. The V gene lost 8 bases and the J gene lost 7 bases, with 11 bases spanning the gap.

This chain uses TRBV7-9 with TRBJ2-7; maybe TRBD2 (5 bases). Per the germline V gene, CDR1 is SEHNR and CDR2 is FQNEAQ (reference sequence). V was pared by 1 base and J by 9 bases, with 13 bases between. This CDR3 spans 13 amino acids. CDR3: CASSLEGSRGQYF. CDR3 sequence (DNA): TGTGCCAGCAGCTTAGAGGGTAGTCGGGGGCAGTACTTC. Based on the CDR3 plus reference TRBV7-9 and TRBJ2-7, the full variable domain is DTGVSQNPRHKITKRGQNVTFRCDPISEHNRLYWYRQTLGQGPEFLTYFQNEAQLEKSRLLSDRFSAERPKGSFSTLEIQRTEQGDSAMYLCASSLEGSRGQYFGPGTRLTVT.

V and J are TRBV28 and TRBJ2-1; D possibly corresponds to TRBD2 (5 bases). With 8 bases removed from V and 0 bases from J, the gap between germline ends came to 20 bases. The CDR3 covers 17 residues. Germline loops: CDR1 MDHEN, CDR2 SYDVKM. CDR3 sequence: CASYPGGWLSSYNEQFF. The CDR3 nucleotides read TGTGCCAGCTACCCCGGCGGGTGGTTGAGCTCCTACAATGAGCAGTTCTTC.

This sequence joins TRBV7-9 and TRBJ1-1; a possible D gene is TRBD1 (6 bases). The CDR3 is made up of 14 amino acids. Looked up from germline, CDR1 is SEHNR and CDR2 is FQNEAQ (reference sequence). The V and J ends lost 5 bases and 2 bases respectively, with 12 bases between them. The CDR3 protein is CASSQQQGNTEAFF. The CDR3 DNA follows: TGTGCCAGCAGCCAACAACAGGGAAACACTGAAGCTTTCTTT.

Of note for this clone: Other DNA sequences in the sample encode the same CDR3. The rearrangement links TRBV2 to TRBJ1-2, with D possibly being TRBD1 (5 bases). V gave up 6 bases and J gave up 5 bases, with 13 bases separating them. CDR1 SNHLY and CDR2 FYNNEI come from the germline V gene. The CDR3 has 13 residues. The CDR3 region is CASSSDSSYGYTF. The CDR3 coding sequence is TGTGCCAGCAGCTCCGACAGCTCGTATGGCTACACCTTC.

V and J are TRBV7-2 and TRBJ1-2; maybe TRBD1 (5 bases). CDR3 length equals 14 residues. In germline, CDR1 is SGHTA, CDR2 FQGNSA. Trimming removed 6 bases at V and 7 bases at J, with 18 bases between. The CDR3 coding sequence is TGTGCCAGCAGTCTTAGGTGGGACTCAGGTGGCTACACCTTC. As protein: CASSLRWDSGGYTF. The whole variable domain, filled in from reference TRBV7-2 and TRBJ1-2, reads GAGVSQSPSNKVTEKGKDVELRCDPISGHTALYWYRQSLGQGLEFLIYFQGNSAPDKSGLPSDRFSAERTGGSVSTLTIQRTQQEDSAVYLCASSLRWDSGGYTFGSGTRLTVV.

This clone was observed once. This rearrangement joins TRBV14 to TRBJ2-3; TRBD2 aligns across 13 bases. This CDR3 is 16 amino acids long. Germline assignment: CDR1 SGHDN and CDR2 FVKESK. Trimming took 4 bases from V and 4 from J; bases not matched to a gene: 5. Written as DNA, the CDR3 is TGTGCCAGCAGCCCTACTAGCGGGAGGGCAGCAGATACGCAGTATTTT. Its translation: CASSPTSGRAADTQYF.

The V call is TRBV19, the J call TRBJ1-1, with D perhaps matching TRBD1 (5 bases). From germline, CDR1 is LNHDA and CDR2 SQIVND (reference sequence). This CDR3 is 13 amino acids long. V lost 8 bases to trimming and J lost 3 bases, with 13 bases between them. The CDR3 region is CASWRGGYTEAFF. In DNA form, the CDR3 reads TGTGCCAGTTGGCGGGGGGGATACACTGAAGCTTTCTTT.

This clone was detected a few times. The J gene is TRBJ1-1, the V gene TRBV27; 12 bases are a match to TRBD1. This CDR3 is built from 16 residues. J was trimmed by 0 bases and V by 5 bases; bases with no gene match: 4. CDR1 MNHEY and CDR2 SMNVEV come from the germline V gene (reference sequence). The CDR3 loop reads CASSPGTGGMNTEAFF. Written as DNA, the CDR3 is TGTGCCAGCAGTCCGGGGACAGGGGGCATGAACACTGAAGCTTTCTTT.

This rearrangement joins TRBV6-1 to TRBJ1-1, with TRBD1 matching 10 bases. This CDR3 is built from 15 residues. V lost 10 bases to trimming and J lost 6 bases; unmatched junction nucleotides: 14. Germline CDR1 and CDR2: MNHNS and SASEGT. The CDR3 spells CATTHGQGEASEAFF. The CDR3 DNA is TGTGCCACCACTCACGGACAGGGGGAAGCCTCTGAAGCTTTCTTT.

The V gene is TRBV4-1, the J gene TRBJ1-5; D uncertain. V was trimmed by 3 bases and J by 6 bases, leaving 12 bases between them. This CDR3 region has 14 residues. Germline V gene data show CDR1 as MGHRA and CDR2 as YSYEKL. The CDR3 DNA is TGCGCCAGCAGCCACGGGGAGGTTCGTCAGCCCCAGCATTTT. This encodes CASSHGEVRQPQHF.